The clone carrying this T cell receptor (beta chain) has only a few counts. Its antigen remains unknown. The data were obtained in a study of T cells after yellow fever vaccination. Study results and limitations: Contamination of FACS-sorted repertoires by abundant clonotypes from the bulk population could occur. Booster sampling recovered most clones from primary vaccination (96% CD4, approximately 90% CD8).

Making TCR cDNA involved 5'RACE template switching, which added UMIs and a universal primer site. TCRdb re-analysed the 5' RACE reads in MiXCR, keeping a single row per CDR3 protein. The table lists some 560,000 distinct CDR3 sequences, approximately 21% of them singletons. The TCR sequence derives from a man aged 25-45 years who received the YFV17D yellow fever vaccine. This material consisted of PBMCs, taken 15 days after the yellow fever booster vaccination.

The CDR3 here is CASSPAVAGGGGLYNEQFF. CDR3 bases: TGTGCCAGCAGCCCCGCGGTAGCGGGAGGGGGGGGATTGTACAATGAGCAGTTCTTC. The chain couples TRBV4-2 to TRBJ2-1, with 11 bases lining up with TRBD2. CDR3 size: 19 residues. J gave up 4 bases and V 4 bases, and 15 bases lay outside the gene matches. The V gene's germline CDR1 is LGHNA and CDR2 YNFKEQ.